This TCR beta chain came from a study of T cell responses to AZD1222 COVID-19 vaccine. Overall study context: Second-dose timings of about 4 or about 12 weeks were pooled.

Using immunoSEQ multiplex PCR, the repertoire was profiled, and TCRdb retains in-frame clones only, with some absent. The data show about 120,000 clones, approximately 90% seen once. Turning to this clone: What it binds is not known.

General study findings and limits: In a largely white British group with more females than males, clonal diversity was possibly underestimated. Repertoires in all cases were sampled only once the peak T cell response had passed. A reported finding is that nearly half of spike-specific TCRs target unmutated variant regions.

Per germline, CDR1 LNHDA and CDR2 SQIVND (reference sequence). This CDR3 has 15 amino acids. The V and J ends lost 3 bases and 6 bases, in that order; junction bases with no gene match: 8. The chain links TRBV19 to TRBJ2-7; TRBD2 aligns across 10 bases. The sequences come from peripheral blood, collected on day 0 of AZD1222 vaccination. This TCR was recovered from an adult in good health. The CDR3 sequence is CASSISSSGSGEQYF. The CDR3 coding sequence is TGTGCCAGTAGTATCTCCTCTAGCGGGAGTGGCGAGCAGTACTTC.